The rows below give T cell receptor beta chains drawn from one sample of a study of T cells in Graves' hyperthyroidism and ophthalmopathy. MiXCR, run by TCRdb on the multiplex PCR reads, gives a single entry per CDR3 protein. Among around 300,000 distinct CDR3 sequences, 12% to 15% were seen once, and the ten largest hold about 30%. Input material: blood. The receptors derive from a woman aged 50 to 60 with Graves' hyperthyroidism that later progressed to Graves' ophthalmopathy. The CDR3 runs from the conserved cysteine through the conserved F or W. The D gene is left open where the match is weak. Size is stated for part of the rows, as once, few or many counts, or as a class when the clone is expanded.

J gene	D gene	clone size	V gene	CDR3 DNA	CDR3 protein
TRBJ1-1	TRBD1	NA	TRBV5-8	TGTGCCAGCAGCCCTGGGACAGCAGTAGGAAGGGCTTTCTTT	CASSPGTAVGRAFF
TRBJ1-2	NA	few	TRBV20-1	TGCAGTGCTAGAGGCGGGCTGAACTATGGCTACACCTTC	CSARGGLNYGYTF
TRBJ2-7	NA	NA	TRBV6-1	TGTGCCATCACCAGACCCCCCTCTTACGAGCAGTACTTC	CAITRPPSYEQYF
TRBJ2-3	TRBD2	many	TRBV5-1	TGCGCCAGCATGCCTACTAGCGGGAGGACAGATACGCAGTATTTT	CASMPTSGRTDTQYF
TRBJ1-5	NA	many	TRBV12-3/TRBV12-4	TGTGCCAGCAGTTTAAAGGCAGGGACCCAGCCCCAGCATTTT	CASSLKAGTQPQHF
TRBJ2-1	TRBD2	many	TRBV20-1	TGCAGTGCCCCGGGACTAGCGGACAATGAGCAGTTCTTC	CSAPGLADNEQFF
TRBJ2-1	NA	many	TRBV5-1	TGCGCCAGCTCCCCATCGTATGAGCAGTTCTTC	CASSPSYEQFF
TRBJ2-3	NA	many	TRBV2	TGTGCCAGCATTTCGGATACGCAGTATTTT	CASISDTQYF
TRBJ2-1	TRBD2	many	TRBV5-1	TGCGCCAGCAGCTACGGACTAGCGGGAGAGCACTACAATGAGCAGTTCTTC	CASSYGLAGEHYNEQFF
TRBJ2-7	NA	many	TRBV28	TGTGCCAGCAGTTTTGAGGAGGGCTTGAGGTCCTACGAGCAGTACTTC	CASSFEEGLRSYEQYF
TRBJ1-5	NA	many	TRBV27	TGTGCCAGCAGTTTAAGGGGGGACTCCAGCAATCAGCCCCAGCATTTT	CASSLRGDSSNQPQHF
TRBJ1-2	NA	few	TRBV27	TGTGCCAGCAGTTTGTCGGGGCGCGGTAGCTATGGCTACACCTTC	CASSLSGRGSYGYTF
TRBJ2-5	NA	NA	TRBV20-1	TGCAGTGCTACAACGCCCGACAGTCCCCAGGGCTTC	CSATTPDSPQGF
TRBJ1-1	NA	NA	TRBV2	TGTGCCAGCGGGGGGGCCCGGGAGACTGAAGCTTTCTTT	CASGGARETEAFF
TRBJ1-2	NA	many	TRBV24-1	TGTGCCACCAGTGATTATCGATATGGTCCTGGGGAGCATAACTATGGCTACACCTTC	CATSDYRYGPGEHNYGYTF
TRBJ1-2	NA	many	TRBV30	TGTGCCTGGAGCCTAGCTAACTATGGCTACACCTTC	CAWSLANYGYTF
TRBJ2-3	TRBD2	NA	TRBV20-1	TGCAGTGCTAGACCGGGACTAGCGGGAGGGCTAGGCACAGATACGCAGTATTTT	CSARPGLAGGLGTDTQYF
TRBJ1-5	NA	many	TRBV12-3/TRBV12-4	TGTGCCAGCAGTTTTAGGAGGGGTTATCAGCCCCAGCATTTT	CASSFRRGYQPQHF
TRBJ2-5	TRBD1	NA	TRBV5-6	TGTGCCAGCAGCCCCCGGGACAGGGTGGTTGAGGCCCAGTACTTC	CASSPRDRVVEAQYF
TRBJ1-1	NA	many	TRBV12-3/TRBV12-4	TGTGCCAGCAGTTTAATTGATTGGAGGTACACTGAAGCTTTCTTT	CASSLIDWRYTEAFF
TRBJ2-5	TRBD2	few	TRBV20-1	TGCAGTGCTAGACCTAGCGGGAGGGTAGAGACCCAGTACTTC	CSARPSGRVETQYF
TRBJ2-4	TRBD2	NA	TRBV20-1	TGCAGTGCTGACAGTGGGACTAGCGGGGCCCGACTTCTAGCCAAAAACATTCAGTACTTC	CSADSGTSGARLLAKNIQYF